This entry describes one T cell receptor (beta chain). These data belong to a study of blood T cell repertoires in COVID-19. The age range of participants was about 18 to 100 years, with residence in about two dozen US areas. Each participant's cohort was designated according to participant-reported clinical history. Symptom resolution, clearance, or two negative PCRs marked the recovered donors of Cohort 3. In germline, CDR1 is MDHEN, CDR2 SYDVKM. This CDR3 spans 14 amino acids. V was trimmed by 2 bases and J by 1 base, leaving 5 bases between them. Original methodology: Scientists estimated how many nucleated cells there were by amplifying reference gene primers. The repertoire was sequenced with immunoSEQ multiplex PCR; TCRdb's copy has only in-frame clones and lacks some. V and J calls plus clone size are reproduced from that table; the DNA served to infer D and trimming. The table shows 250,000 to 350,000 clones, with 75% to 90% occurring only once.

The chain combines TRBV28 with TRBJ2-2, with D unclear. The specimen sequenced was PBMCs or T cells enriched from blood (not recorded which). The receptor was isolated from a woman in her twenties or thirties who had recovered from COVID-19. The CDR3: CASSLTVNTGELFF. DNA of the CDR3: TGTGCCAGCAGTTTAACAGTGAACACCGGGGAGCTGTTTTTT.